These 16 T cell receptor beta chains share one sample of origin, sequenced in a study of cytomegalovirus exposure and HLA in healthy donors (dated 2017 in TCRdb). The library was built by means of the immunoSEQ multiplex PCR assay. The multiplex PCR relied on a mix of 60 forward primers for TCR Vbeta segments and 13 reverse primers for TCR Jbeta segments. The table was pulled from immuneACCESS by TCRdb, which kept in-frame rearrangements only. Such tables lose some clones; where checked, under half of the loss comes from unresolved V genes, and the rest has no known cause. For this sample there are around 98,000 clones; under 75% appear just once. The top ten clones comprise less than 1.5% of the sample. Sequenced material: PBMCs. The receptors derive from a female donor in good health and CMV-seronegative.

The sample holds a few counts of this clone. This rearrangement joins TRBV2 to TRBJ1-1, with D unresolved. Per germline, CDR1 SNHLY and CDR2 FYNNEI. V dropped 3 bases and J dropped 5 bases, with 10 bases sitting between them. CDR3 length: 13 amino acids. In nucleotides, the CDR3 is TGTGCCAGCAGTGAGGCCATGTCTACTGAAGCTTTCTTT. Encoded protein: CASSEAMSTEAFF.

This clone was seen only a few times. V is TRBV5-6 and J is TRBJ2-1; 8 nucleotides align to TRBD2. The CDR3 has 15 amino acids. Germline V CDR1 and CDR2: SGHDT, YYEEEE. The V and J ends lost 0 bases and 8 bases, in that order; junction bases with no gene match: 7. CDR3 region: CASSLGREGSDEQFF. CDR3 bases: TGTGCCAGCAGCTTGGGTCGGGAGGGAAGTGATGAGCAGTTCTTC.

The rearrangement uses TRBV11-3 and TRBJ2-7; 8 nucleotides agree with TRBD1. This CDR3 has 13 residues. The J segment lost 5 bases and the V segment lost 5 bases, leaving 5 bases of the junction unmatched. The germline CDR1 and CDR2 sequences are SGHNT and YENEEA. CDR3 bases: TGTGCCAGCAGCACCCAGGGGGCCCACGAGCAGTACTTC. Translated: CASSTQGAHEQYF.

Concerning this clone: An end of the junction does not agree with germline; a read error may underlie this. This rearrangement joins TRBV7-7 to TRBJ2-5; 10 bases line up with TRBD1. In germline, CDR1 is SSHAT, CDR2 FNYEAQ (reference sequence). The CDR3 is 14 residues long. The CDR3 reads CASSEGQGLETQYF. The DNA of the CDR3 is TGTGCTAGCAGCGAGGGACAGGGGCTAGAGACCCAGTACTTC.

This sequence joins TRBV7-2 and TRBJ2-5; 13 nucleotides align to TRBD2. The last part of the DNA fits TRBJ2-7 better; the J call may be wrong. Germline V gene data show CDR1 as SGHTA and CDR2 as FQGNSA. The CDR3 spans 17 residues. CDR3 region: CASSSRTSGGVAYEQYF. CDR3 sequence (DNA): TGTGCCAGCAGCTCAAGGACTAGCGGGGGAGTAGCCTACGAGCAGTACTTC.

This clone appeared a few times. The chain couples TRBV19 to TRBJ1-1; 8 positions agree with TRBD1. The CDR3 covers 15 residues. The V segment lost 5 bases and the J segment 0 bases; nucleotides outside the gene matches: 5. The germline V gene has CDR1 LNHDA and CDR2 SQIVND (reference sequence). The CDR3 nucleotides are TGTGCCAGTAGTGCCAGACAGGGGCTGAACACTGAAGCTTTCTTT. It codes for CASSARQGLNTEAFF.

This chain connects TRBV7-3 to TRBJ2-1; 9 nucleotides match TRBD2. The CDR3 contains 14 residues. The germline gives CDR1 SGHTA, CDR2 FQGTGA. Losses at the gene ends were 2 bases for V and 9 bases for J; bases not matched to a gene: 5. CDR3 nucleotides: TGTGCCAGCAGCTTACTAGCGGGAAACAGTGAGCAGTTCTTC. Translating it yields CASSLLAGNSEQFF. Full variable domain (remainder filled in from reference TRBV7-3 and TRBJ2-1): GAGVSQTPSNKVTEKGKYVELRCDPISGHTALYWYRQSLGQGPEFLIYFQGTGAADDSGLPNDRFFAVRPEGSVSTLKIQRTERGDSAVYLCASSLLAGNSEQFFGPGTRLTVL.

This clone was counted a few times. The chain employs TRBV6-5 and TRBJ2-5, with D tentatively TRBD1 (5 bases). The J call may be in error: the DNA end matches TRBJ2-7 better. The CDR3 totals 13 residues. In germline, CDR1 is MNHEY, CDR2 SVGAGI. CDR3 in DNA: TGTGCCAGCAGCATAAATACAGGCTACGAGCAGTACTTC. This translates into CASSINTGYEQYF.

The V call is TRBV10-1, the J call TRBJ2-7, with 9 bases that match TRBD1. This CDR3 comprises 12 residues. The ends lost 8 bases at V and 9 bases at J; junction bases unmatched: 8. Germline CDR1 reads WNHNN; CDR2 reads SYGVQD (reference sequence). CDR3: CASGHQGQGQYF. In DNA form, the CDR3 reads TGCGCCAGCGGTCACCAGGGACAGGGGCAGTACTTC.

For the CDR3, the DNA is TGTGCCAGCAGTCCCGACAATCCCAATCAGCCCCAGCATTTT. It translates to CASSPDNPNQPQHF. The chain links TRBV21-1 to TRBJ1-5; TRBD1 is the table's D call and was not checked against the DNA. TRBV21-1 is given as a pseudogene. The length of the CDR3 is 14 residues.

The table lists this clone with a count of one. The gene calls are TRBV27 and TRBJ2-5; a possible D gene is TRBD2 (6 bases). The DNA end is more similar to TRBJ2-7, so the J call may be wrong. Germline CDR1 is MNHEY and CDR2 is SMNVEV (reference sequence). The CDR3 has 15 amino acids. The CDR3 here is CASRSLAWSSYEQYF. DNA for the CDR3: TGTGCCAGCAGGAGCCTAGCGTGGAGCTCCTACGAGCAGTACTTC.

This clone was found once. The rearrangement uses TRBV11-2 and TRBJ2-7; D is unclear. Trimming took 0 bases from V and 2 from J, leaving 11 bases between them. The CDR3 runs 15 residues. Looked up from germline, CDR1 is SGHAT and CDR2 is FQNNGV. The CDR3 region has the DNA TGTGCCAGCAGCTTAGAGACAAGATACCCCTACGAGCAGTACTTC. Translation gives CASSLETRYPYEQYF.

This clone was detected a few times. This chain joins TRBV5-5 and TRBJ1-1; D possibly corresponds to TRBD1 (6 bases). The CDR3 has 15 residues. V shed 4 bases and J shed 2 bases, with 15 bases lying between them. Germline CDR1 is SGHKS and CDR2 is YYEKEE (reference sequence). CDR3 DNA sequence: TGTGCCAGCAGCGAAAAACCAGGGGCAAACACTGAAGCTTTCTTT. This codes for CASSEKPGANTEAFF.

The chain carries TRBV6-6 and TRBJ2-1; D is perhaps TRBD2 (6 bases). CDR1 and CDR2 from the germline V gene are MNHNY and SVGAGI (reference sequence). CDR3 length: 16 amino acids. Trimming removed 7 bases at V and 6 bases at J, with 22 bases between. CDR3 DNA sequence: TGTGCCAGCATCTTACGTCGGGACGGGGGAGGCAATGAGCAGTTCTTC. Encoded protein: CASILRRDGGGNEQFF.

The gene calls are TRBV4-3 and TRBJ1-5; tentative D call: TRBD1 (5 bases). Trimming took off 2 bases at V and 4 bases at J, with 12 bases between the two ends. The CDR3 contains 15 residues. CDR1 LGHNA and CDR2 YSLEER come from the germline V gene. The DNA for the CDR3 is TGCGCCAGCAGCCAATATCAGGGATCGAATCAGCCCCAGCATTTT. Amino acid sequence: CASSQYQGSNQPQHF.

This clone appeared a few times. This chain links TRBV7-8 with TRBJ1-6, with 8 nucleotides matching TRBD1. This CDR3 region has 18 residues. CDR1 SGHVS and CDR2 FQNEAQ come from the germline V gene. The J segment lost 7 bases and the V segment lost 1 base, leaving 12 bases of the junction unmatched. The CDR3 here is CASSLVSPGTGLNSPLHF. CDR3 sequence (DNA): TGTGCCAGCAGCTTAGTAAGTCCCGGGACAGGCCTGAATTCACCCCTCCACTTT.